One sample yielded the 26 T cell receptor beta chains listed below, sequenced in a study of blood T cell repertoires in COVID-19. TCRdb's copy holds only in-frame clones and misses some; the assay was immunoSEQ multiplex PCR. The table lists about 200,000 clones, about 88% of them singletons. The sequencing input was peripheral blood. The receptors derive from a man in his 60s with acute or convalescent COVID-19.

The V call is TRBV7-3, the J call TRBJ2-1, with 8 bases that match TRBD2. The germline V gene has CDR1 SGHTA and CDR2 FQGTGA. The CDR3 totals 17 residues. V was pared by 8 bases and J by 4 bases, with 16 bases of the junction left unmatched. Here the CDR3 reads CASSPRGGTTAYNEQFF. The CDR3 nucleotides read TGTGCCAGCTCCCCCCGGGGGGGGACCACCGCTTACAATGAGCAGTTCTTC.

The chain uses TRBV27 and TRBJ1-3; 8 positions agree with TRBD1. The CDR3 is made up of 16 amino acids. Germline assignment: CDR1 MNHEY and CDR2 SMNVEV (reference sequence). Trimming at V came to 5 bases and at J to 4 bases, leaving 10 bases not matched to a gene. The CDR3 nucleotides read TGTGCCAGCAGTGGACAGGGCCCAGCGCGGGGAAACACCATATATTTT. Translation gives CASSGQGPARGNTIYF.

The V gene is TRBV7-2, the J gene TRBJ1-4; D is unresolved. The germline V and J ends were trimmed by 4 bases and 3 bases, with 9 bases remaining between them. There are 14 residues in the CDR3. Germline lookup yields CDR1 SGHTA and CDR2 FQGNSA. The CDR3 loop is CASSSSGANEKLFF. The CDR3 DNA reads TGTGCCAGCAGCTCGTCCGGGGCTAATGAAAAACTGTTTTTT.

The chain uses TRBV12-3 or TRBV12-4 and TRBJ2-7; 7 bases fit TRBD1. The CDR3 spans 13 residues. J lost 3 bases, V lost 10 bases, and 9 bases had no gene match. The CDR3 nucleotides are TGTGCCAAGACAGGGAATAGGGGCTACGAGCAGTACTTC. Protein sequence: CAKTGNRGYEQYF.

The J gene is TRBJ2-3, the V gene TRBV28; a possible D gene is TRBD2 (5 bases). With 1 base removed from V and 3 bases from J, the gap between germline ends came to 14 bases. Germline V gives CDR1 MDHEN, CDR2 SYDVKM. The CDR3 contains 16 residues. The CDR3 here is CASSLFGEGSTDTQYF. CDR3 in DNA: TGTGCCAGCAGTTTATTCGGGGAAGGAAGTACAGATACGCAGTATTTT.

The chain couples TRBV27 to TRBJ1-4; TRBD1 might be the D (6 bases). The germline CDR1 and CDR2 sequences are MNHEY and SMNVEV (reference sequence). V was pared by 2 bases and J by 7 bases, with 11 bases between. CDR3 length: 14 residues. CDR3 nucleotide sequence: TGTGCCAGCAGTTTAGTGGGGGCTGGTGAAAAACTGTTTTTT. Its protein product is CASSLVGAGEKLFF. Supplemented by reference TRBV27 and TRBJ1-4, the full variable domain reads EAQVTQNPRYLITVTGKKLTVTCSQNMNHEYMSWYRQDPGLGLRQIYYSMNVEVTDKGDVPEGYKVSRKEKRNFPLILESPSPNQTSLYFCASSLVGAGEKLFFGSGTQLSVL.

This clone has just one count. The rearrangement joins TRBV3-1 (or the pseudogene TRBV3-2) to TRBJ2-7; 14 bases are shared with TRBD2. This CDR3 region has 17 residues. Germline V gene sequence: CDR1 LGHDT, CDR2 YNNKEL (reference sequence). J lost 7 bases, V lost 0 bases, and 8 bases had no gene match. CDR3 in amino acids: CASSQDTRLAGGSEQYF. The CDR3 bases are TGTGCCAGCAGCCAAGACACGAGACTAGCGGGGGGGTCTGAGCAGTACTTC.

This clone has only a few counts. This chain connects TRBV6-4 to TRBJ1-6; tentatively, D is TRBD1 (5 bases). The CDR3 has 15 amino acids. Germline loops: CDR1 MRHNA, CDR2 SNTAGT. Trimming pared 4 bases from V and 9 bases from J, leaving 16 bases between. The CDR3 bases are TGTGCCAGCAGTGCCTCGGGGCAAGGGGTTTCACCCCTCCACTTT. Its protein product is CASSASGQGVSPLHF.

The chain employs TRBV13 and TRBJ1-3; D is undetermined. With 2 bases removed from V and 2 bases from J, the gap between germline ends came to 10 bases. Germline V gene sequence: CDR1 PRHDT, CDR2 FYEKMQ (reference sequence). The CDR3 is 15 amino acids. The CDR3 bases are TGTGCCAGCAGCTTACCCACAGTAGCTGGAAACACCATATATTTT. Translation: CASSLPTVAGNTIYF.

The V gene is TRBV9, the J gene TRBJ1-1, with a weak D call TRBD1 (6 bases). The germline V and J ends were trimmed by 4 bases and 0 bases, with 10 bases remaining between them. Germline V gives CDR1 SGDLS, CDR2 YYNGEE. The CDR3 is 14 amino acids. DNA of the CDR3: TGTGCCAGCAGCCCCGGGACATTGAACACTGAAGCTTTCTTT. The encoded protein is CASSPGTLNTEAFF. The full variable domain, rest sourced from reference TRBV9 and TRBJ1-1, is DSGVTQTPKHLITATGQRVTLRCSPRSGDLSVYWYQQSLDQGLQFLIQYYNGEERAKGNILERFSAQQFPDLHSELNLSSLELGDSALYFCASSPGTLNTEAFFGQGTRLTVV.

The chain recombines TRBV14 with TRBJ1-6; 9 positions agree with TRBD1. The length of the CDR3 is 17 residues. CDR1 and CDR2 from the germline V gene are SGHDN and FVKESK. Trimming removed 1 base from V and 6 bases from J; junction bases left unmatched: 7. The CDR3 DNA sequence: TGTGCCAGCAGCCAAGTGGGGACAGGGCGGGGTAATTCACCCCTCCACTTT. Its protein is CASSQVGTGRGNSPLHF.

The gene calls are TRBV28 and TRBJ1-4; 9 positions match TRBD1. The CDR3 runs 18 residues. Trimming at V came to 5 bases and at J to 7 bases, leaving 17 bases not matched to a gene. Germline V gene lookup returns CDR1 MDHEN and CDR2 SYDVKM. The CDR3 loop reads CASSISNLRDRASEKLFF. CDR3 coding DNA: TGTGCCAGCAGTATATCTAATCTCCGGGACAGGGCAAGTGAAAAACTGTTTTTT.

This chain uses TRBV5-6 with TRBJ2-2; 9 bases fit TRBD1. Germline V lookup: CDR1 SGHDT, CDR2 YYEEEE. The V gene end was trimmed by 0 bases and the J gene end by 6 bases; junction bases not matched to a gene: 0. The CDR3 runs 14 residues. CDR3 in amino acids: CASSLGTGAGELFF. The CDR3 DNA follows: TGTGCCAGCAGCTTGGGGACAGGGGCCGGGGAGCTGTTTTTT.

This CDR3 reads CATSAYTLAGGYNEQFF. CDR3 nucleotide sequence: TGTGCCACCAGTGCCTATACTCTAGCGGGGGGGTACAATGAGCAGTTCTTC. The chain uses TRBV24-1 and TRBJ2-1; 12 bases align to TRBD2. Trimming at V came to 5 bases and at J to 4 bases, leaving 8 bases not matched to a gene. Germline V gene lookup returns CDR1 KGHDR and CDR2 SFDVKD. The CDR3 consists of 17 residues.

The CDR3 is CATKAGTGIQETQYF. In nucleotides, the CDR3 is TGTGCCACCAAAGCCGGGACAGGAATTCAAGAGACCCAGTACTTC. The chain joins TRBV24-1 to TRBJ2-5; 8 bases are shared with TRBD1. V lost 8 bases, J lost 2 bases, and 9 bases stayed unmatched. The germline V gene has CDR1 KGHDR and CDR2 SFDVKD. The CDR3 runs to 15 residues.

The CDR3 nucleotides read TGTGCCAGCAGTCCTCCGACAGGGTTTGGGGCCAACGTCCTGACTTTC. Residues: CASSPPTGFGANVLTF. This rearrangement joins TRBV27 to TRBJ2-6, with 7 nucleotides matching TRBD1. Germline V gene sequence: CDR1 MNHEY, CDR2 SMNVEV (reference sequence). This CDR3 is built from 16 residues. The J segment lost 3 bases and the V segment lost 5 bases, leaving 7 bases of the junction unmatched.

The gene calls are TRBV14 and TRBJ1-2; D is ambiguous. This CDR3 contains 14 residues. Trimming cost V 0 bases and J 4 bases, with 9 bases left between them. Germline values: CDR1 SGHDN, CDR2 FVKESK. The chain's CDR3 is CASSQEPWLYGYTF. The CDR3 DNA follows: TGTGCCAGCAGCCAAGAACCCTGGCTCTATGGCTACACCTTC. Supplemented by reference TRBV14 and TRBJ1-2, the full variable domain reads EAGVTQFPSHSVIEKGQTVTLRCDPISGHDNLYWYRRVMGKEIKFLLHFVKESKQDESGMPNNRFLAERTGGTYSTLKVQPAELEDSGVYFCASSQEPWLYGYTFGSGTRLTVV.

The rearrangement links TRBV7-2 to TRBJ2-7, with TRBD1 matching over 9 bases. V dropped 4 bases and J dropped 6; count of bases not matched to a gene: 10. Germline CDR1 is SGHTA and CDR2 is FQGNSA. This CDR3 spans 15 amino acids. The CDR3 DNA reads as TGTGCCAGCAGCTCGCGTGCCGGGACAGGGCGCGAGCAGTACTTC. Residues: CASSSRAGTGREQYF.

The V and J genes are TRBV4-1 and TRBJ2-3; TRBD1 matches at 11 bases. V was clipped by 6 bases and J by 3 bases; unmatched bases: 5. The CDR3 totals 15 residues. Germline V gene lookup returns CDR1 MGHRA and CDR2 YSYEKL. This CDR3 is CASRMGQGGTDTQYF. The DNA of the CDR3 is TGCGCCAGCAGGATGGGACAGGGGGGGACAGATACGCAGTATTTT.

The chain has TRBV5-1 and TRBJ2-5, with 11 bases matching TRBD2. Looked up from germline, CDR1 is SGHRS and CDR2 is YFSETQ. Trimming took 5 bases from V and 4 from J; bases not matched to a gene: 7. The length of the CDR3 is 15 residues. The CDR3 here is CASRYSGGAAETQYF. CDR3 bases: TGCGCCAGCAGATATAGCGGGGGGGCCGCAGAGACCCAGTACTTC. Full variable domain (rest looked up from reference TRBV5-1 and TRBJ2-5): KAGVTQTPRYLIKTRGQQVTLSCSPISGHRSVSWYQQTPGQGLQFLFEYFSETQRNKGNFPGRFSGRQFSNSRSEMNVSTLELGDSALYLCASRYSGGAAETQYFGPGTRLLVL.

The V gene is TRBV28, the J gene TRBJ1-2; D might be TRBD1 (5 bases). The CDR3 runs to 15 residues. CDR1 MDHEN and CDR2 SYDVKM come from the germline V gene. The germline V and J ends were trimmed by 2 bases and 7 bases, with 17 bases remaining between them. In nucleotides, the CDR3 is TGTGCCAGCAGTTTAGTGGGCAATACCCAGGGTGGCTACACCTTC. This translates into CASSLVGNTQGGYTF.

The chain is built from TRBV4-3 and TRBJ2-6; TRBD1 might be the D (8 bases). This CDR3 has 20 amino acids. Germline V CDR1 and CDR2: LGHNA, YSLEER. Trimming shortened V by 1 base and J by 0 bases, and 19 bases separated the two germline ends. CDR3 bases: TGCGCCAGCAGCCAAGCCCGGGGGGCAGGGGGCCCCTCTGGGGCCAACGTCCTGACTTTC. It encodes CASSQARGAGGPSGANVLTF.

The J gene is TRBJ2-5, the V gene TRBV15; 7 bases match TRBD1. Per germline, CDR1 LNHNV and CDR2 YYDKDF (reference sequence). V was clipped by 0 bases and J by 2 bases; unmatched bases: 3. The CDR3 length is 15 residues. CDR3 bases: TGTGCCACCAGCAGAGAGGGACAGAGTCAAGAGACCCAGTACTTC. It yields the protein CATSREGQSQETQYF. Full variable domain (rest looked up from reference TRBV15 and TRBJ2-5): DAMVIQNPRYQVTQFGKPVTLSCSQTLNHNVMYWYQQKSSQAPKLLFHYYDKDFNNEADTPDNFQSRRPNTSFCFLDIRSPGLGDTAMYLCATSREGQSQETQYFGPGTRLLVL.

V and J are TRBV19 and TRBJ1-2; TRBD1 agrees at 10 bases. The CDR3 covers 14 residues. V dropped 5 bases and J dropped 4; count of bases not matched to a gene: 4. Germline assignment: CDR1 LNHDA and CDR2 SQIVND (reference sequence). This chain's CDR3 is CASSVDRGIYGYTF. CDR3 nucleotides: TGTGCCAGTAGTGTGGACAGGGGGATCTATGGCTACACCTTC.

The chain carries TRBV4-3 and TRBJ2-1; TRBD1 agrees at 11 bases. Germline V gene data show CDR1 as LGHNA and CDR2 as YSLEER. The CDR3 sequence is 16 residues long. The junction had 3 bases not matched to a gene; V was cut back by 1 base and J by 4 bases. CDR3 bases: TGCGCCAGCAGCCAAGGGACAGGGGGCTTATACAATGAGCAGTTCTTC. It translates to CASSQGTGGLYNEQFF.

The chain carries TRBV6-1 and TRBJ2-7, with D possibly being TRBD1 (6 bases). V was shortened by 2 bases and J by 2 bases, with 10 bases between the two germline ends. Germline-derived CDR1 and CDR2 are MNHNS and SASEGT. The CDR3 is 14 amino acids. The CDR3 loop is CASSENAGAYEQYF. The CDR3 bases are TGTGCCAGCAGTGAAAATGCAGGGGCCTACGAGCAGTACTTC.